Sequencing of this TCR beta chain was carried out in a study of monozygotic twins with cystic fibrosis. CDR3 size: 15 residues. Germline CDR1 is SGHRS and CDR2 is YFSETQ. The V gene end was trimmed by 0 bases and the J gene end by 4 bases; junction bases not matched to a gene: 4. Sequenced by immunoSEQ multiplex PCR; TCRdb stores in-frame clones only, minus some. The data hold over 20,000 clones, with 95% to 98% observed a single time. This chain joins TRBV5-1 and TRBJ1-2; 9 positions agree with TRBD1. The sample taken for sequencing was blood. This sequence was found in a girl aged 10 to 17 with cystic fibrosis. CDR3 loop: CASSLDRGLGYGYTF. The CDR3 DNA follows: TGCGCCAGCAGCTTGGACAGGGGGCTAGGCTATGGCTACACCTTC.